The next 14 T cell receptor beta chains were all read from a single sample in a study of cytomegalovirus exposure and HLA in healthy donors. TCRdb's copy holds only in-frame clones and misses some; the assay was immunoSEQ multiplex PCR. The repertoire includes about 110,000 clones, 90% to 96% of them detected once, and 0.67% sits in the top ten. Sequenced sample: PBMCs. The receptors stem from a woman between 18 and 30 years old in good health and CMV-seronegative.

This clone was picked up a small number of times. The V gene is TRBV6-1, the J gene TRBJ1-4; D gene uncertain. The CDR3 covers 15 residues. V lost 3 bases to trimming and J lost 7 bases, with 15 bases between them. Germline CDR1 reads MNHNS; CDR2 reads SASEGT. Here the CDR3 reads CASSDGRMEGEKLFF. CDR3 in DNA: TGTGCCAGCAGTGACGGCAGGATGGAGGGTGAAAAACTGTTTTTT.

This clone has a single count. The genes are TRBV2 and TRBJ2-2, with unresolved D. Trimming pared 6 bases from V and 4 bases from J, leaving 9 bases between. The CDR3 loop spans 13 amino acids. Germline loops: CDR1 SNHLY, CDR2 FYNNEI. CDR3 protein: CASRAGSTGELFF. Here the CDR3 DNA reads TGTGCCAGCAGAGCAGGTTCCACCGGGGAGCTGTTTTTT.

The V gene is TRBV9, the J gene TRBJ2-7; TRBD2 matches 12 bases. J gave up 6 bases and V 5 bases, and 9 bases lay outside the gene matches. There are 15 residues in the CDR3. CDR1 SGDLS and CDR2 YYNGEE come from the germline V gene. CDR3 nucleotide sequence: TGTGCCAGCAGAAGGACTAGCGGGGAGTTTCCCGAGCAGTACTTC. This codes for CASRRTSGEFPEQYF.

The chain carries TRBV5-1 and TRBJ2-5; weak D call: TRBD2 (5 bases). Germline CDR1 is SGHRS and CDR2 is YFSETQ. CDR3 length: 12 residues. V was clipped by 2 bases and J by 5 bases, with 7 bases between them. The DNA for the CDR3 is TGCGCCAGCAGCTTCGGCGGGGAGACCCAGTACTTC. Translated, it gives CASSFGGETQYF.

The chain combines TRBV28 with TRBJ2-5, with D unclear. CDR1 is MDHEN and CDR2 is SYDVKM in the germline V gene. The CDR3 runs 14 residues. The V end was cut by 5 bases, the J end by 2 bases, with 12 bases between. CDR3 protein: CASSPSGPQETQYF. CDR3 bases: TGTGCCAGCAGTCCATCTGGGCCTCAAGAGACCCAGTACTTC.

The V call is TRBV19, the J call TRBJ1-5; D not certain. Germline V lookup: CDR1 LNHDA, CDR2 SQIVND (reference sequence). The CDR3 has 16 amino acids. V was clipped by 3 bases and J by 0 bases, with 12 bases between them. CDR3 loop: CASSISRLNSNQPQHF. Here the CDR3 DNA reads TGTGCCAGTAGTATCTCGAGACTAAATAGCAATCAGCCCCAGCATTTT.

The chain links TRBV5-4 to TRBJ2-1, with 9 nucleotides matching TRBD1. This CDR3 is built from 15 residues. Germline assignment: CDR1 SGHNT and CDR2 YYREEE (reference sequence). The ends lost 4 bases at V and 4 bases at J; junction bases unmatched: 6. CDR3 amino acids: CASSPRDREYNEQFF. The DNA for the CDR3 is TGTGCCAGCAGCCCGCGGGACAGGGAATACAATGAGCAGTTCTTC.

This CDR3 reads CATRRRGEGYEQYF. DNA for the CDR3: TGTGCCACCCGACGGCGGGGAGAAGGCTACGAGCAGTACTTC. The chain links TRBV28 to TRBJ2-7; D perhaps matches TRBD2 (6 bases). V lost 10 bases and J 3 bases, leaving 19 bases between the germline ends. This CDR3 has 14 amino acids. Germline V gene sequence: CDR1 MDHEN, CDR2 SYDVKM.

The chain employs TRBV29-1 and TRBJ2-3; TRBD2 matches 12 bases. Per germline, CDR1 SQVTM and CDR2 ANQGSEA. V lost 4 bases and J lost 6; bases outside the gene matches: 5. The CDR3 is 14 residues long. DNA of the CDR3: TGCAGCGTTGGGACTAGCGGGGTTTCGGATACGCAGTATTTT. Translated, it gives CSVGTSGVSDTQYF.

The V and J genes are TRBV2 and TRBJ2-2, with D perhaps matching TRBD1 (6 bases). In germline, CDR1 is SNHLY, CDR2 FYNNEI. The CDR3 is 15 amino acids. With 4 bases removed from V and 4 bases from J, the gap between germline ends came to 13 bases. As DNA, the CDR3 is TGTGCCAGCAGTGTACCAGGGGCATCCACCGGGGAGCTGTTTTTT. It is translated as CASSVPGASTGELFF.

The chain recombines TRBV28 with TRBJ1-1, with 12 bases identical to TRBD1. CDR3 length: 14 residues. V shed 5 bases, J shed 10 bases, and the junction held 8 bases outside the gene matches. Germline V CDR1 and CDR2: MDHEN, SYDVKM. CDR3: CASSRPGTGGVAFF. The CDR3 coding sequence is TGTGCCAGCAGTCGCCCTGGGACAGGGGGCGTAGCTTTCTTT.

V gene TRBV27 combines with J gene TRBJ1-3, with unresolved D. In germline, CDR1 is MNHEY, CDR2 SMNVEV (reference sequence). This CDR3 has 17 residues. The germline V and J ends were trimmed by 6 bases and 0 bases, with 18 bases remaining between them. The CDR3 here is CASRMGSRGDSGNTIYF. CDR3 sequence (DNA): TGTGCCAGCAGAATGGGGTCCCGGGGAGACTCTGGAAACACCATATATTTT.

This clone has just one count. The chain uses TRBV29-1 and TRBJ1-1; no reliable D call. The germline V gene has CDR1 SQVTM and CDR2 ANQGSEA. V was pared by 1 base and J by 5 bases, with 14 bases between. This CDR3 has 14 residues. The CDR3 DNA reads as TGCAGCGTTGAAGGGTCCGTTGTTAGTACTGAAGCTTTCTTT. This codes for CSVEGSVVSTEAFF.

The gene calls are TRBV7-9 and TRBJ2-1, with 7 bases aligning to TRBD1. The germline V gene has CDR1 SEHNR and CDR2 FQNEAQ (reference sequence). This CDR3 comprises 14 residues. J lost 3 bases, V lost 4 bases, and 3 bases had no gene match. The CDR3 sequence is CASSSDRVYNEQFF. The CDR3 region has the DNA TGTGCCAGCAGCTCCGACAGGGTCTACAATGAGCAGTTCTTC.